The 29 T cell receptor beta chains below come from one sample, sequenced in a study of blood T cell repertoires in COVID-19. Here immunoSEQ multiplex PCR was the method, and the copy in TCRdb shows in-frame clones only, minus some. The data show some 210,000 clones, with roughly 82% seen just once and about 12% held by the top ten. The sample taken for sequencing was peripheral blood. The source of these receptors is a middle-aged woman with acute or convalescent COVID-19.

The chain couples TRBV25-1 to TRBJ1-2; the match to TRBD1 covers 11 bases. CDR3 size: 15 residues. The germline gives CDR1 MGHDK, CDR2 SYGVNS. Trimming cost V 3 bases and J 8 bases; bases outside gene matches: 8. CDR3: CASSDRGQGAGGYTF. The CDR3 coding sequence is TGTGCCAGCAGTGATAGAGGACAGGGGGCCGGGGGCTACACCTTC.

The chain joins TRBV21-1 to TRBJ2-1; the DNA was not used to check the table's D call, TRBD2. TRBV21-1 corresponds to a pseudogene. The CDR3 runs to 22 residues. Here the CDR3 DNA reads TGTGCCAGCAGGCCTATCCCTCGGGGGTTACTGTTAGCGGGAGAACCCTACAATGAGCAGTTCTTC. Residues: CASRPIPRGLLLAGEPYNEQFF.

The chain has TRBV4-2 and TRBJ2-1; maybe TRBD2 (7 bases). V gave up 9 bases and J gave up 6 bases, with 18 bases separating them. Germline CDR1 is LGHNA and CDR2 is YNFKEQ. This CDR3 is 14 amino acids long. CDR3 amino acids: CASGRGGAVNEQFF. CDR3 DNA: TGTGCCAGTGGGCGTGGGGGGGCGGTCAATGAGCAGTTCTTC.

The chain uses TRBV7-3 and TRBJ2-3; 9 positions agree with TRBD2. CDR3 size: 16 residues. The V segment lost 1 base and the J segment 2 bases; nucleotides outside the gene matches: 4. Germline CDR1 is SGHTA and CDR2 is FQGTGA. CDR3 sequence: CASSLMRGGPTDTQYF. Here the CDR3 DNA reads TGTGCCAGCAGCTTAATGCGGGGGGGCCCCACAGATACGCAGTATTTT.

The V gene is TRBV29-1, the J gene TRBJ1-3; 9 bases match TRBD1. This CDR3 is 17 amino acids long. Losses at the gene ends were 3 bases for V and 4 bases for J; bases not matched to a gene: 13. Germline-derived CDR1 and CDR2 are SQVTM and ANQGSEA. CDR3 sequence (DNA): TGCAGCGTTGATTCCGGCACAGGGGGCTCCAACGGAAACACCATATATTTT. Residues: CSVDSGTGGSNGNTIYF.

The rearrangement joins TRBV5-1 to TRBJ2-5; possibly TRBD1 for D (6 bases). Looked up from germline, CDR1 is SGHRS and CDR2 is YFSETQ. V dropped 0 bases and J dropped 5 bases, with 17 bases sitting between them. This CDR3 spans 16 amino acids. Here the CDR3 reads CASSLGLQGFMETQYF. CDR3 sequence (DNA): TGCGCCAGCAGCTTGGGGCTTCAGGGGTTTATGGAGACCCAGTACTTC.

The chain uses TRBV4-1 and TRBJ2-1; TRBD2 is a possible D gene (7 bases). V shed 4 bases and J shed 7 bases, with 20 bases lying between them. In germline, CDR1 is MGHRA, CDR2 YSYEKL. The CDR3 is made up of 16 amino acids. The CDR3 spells CASSLLVGGLGNEQFF. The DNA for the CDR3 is TGCGCCAGCAGCCTCCTGGTGGGGGGGCTTGGGAATGAGCAGTTCTTC.

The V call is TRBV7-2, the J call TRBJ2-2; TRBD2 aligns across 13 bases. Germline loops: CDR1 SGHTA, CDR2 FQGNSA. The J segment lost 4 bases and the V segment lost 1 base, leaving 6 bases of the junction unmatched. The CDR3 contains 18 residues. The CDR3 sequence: CASSLVLAGGPSTGELFF. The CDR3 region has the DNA TGTGCCAGCAGCTTAGTACTAGCGGGAGGGCCTTCCACCGGGGAGCTGTTTTTT.

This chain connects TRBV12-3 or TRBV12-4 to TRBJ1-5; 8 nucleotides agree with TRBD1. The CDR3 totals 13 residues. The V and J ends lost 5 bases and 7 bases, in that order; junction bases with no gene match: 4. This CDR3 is CASSRTGRQPQHF. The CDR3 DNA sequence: TGTGCCAGCAGTCGGACAGGGAGGCAGCCCCAGCATTTT.

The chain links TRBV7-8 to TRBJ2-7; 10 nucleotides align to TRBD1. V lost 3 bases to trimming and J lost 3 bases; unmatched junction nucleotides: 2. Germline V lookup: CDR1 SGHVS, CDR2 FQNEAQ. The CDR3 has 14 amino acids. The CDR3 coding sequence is TGTGCCAGCAGCTTGAGGACAGGGGGCTACGAGCAGTACTTC. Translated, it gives CASSLRTGGYEQYF.

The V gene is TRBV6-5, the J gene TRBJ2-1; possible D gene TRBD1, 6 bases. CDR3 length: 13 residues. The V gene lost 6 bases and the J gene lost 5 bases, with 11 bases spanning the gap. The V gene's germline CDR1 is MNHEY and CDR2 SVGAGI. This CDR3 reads CASSRTVHNEQFF. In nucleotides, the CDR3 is TGTGCCAGCAGCCGGACAGTTCACAATGAGCAGTTCTTC.

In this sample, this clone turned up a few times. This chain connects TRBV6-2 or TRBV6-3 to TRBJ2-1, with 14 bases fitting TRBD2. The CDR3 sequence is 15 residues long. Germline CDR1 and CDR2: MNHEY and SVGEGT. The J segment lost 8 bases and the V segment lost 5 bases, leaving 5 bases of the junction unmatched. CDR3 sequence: CASSLGTSGSYEQFF. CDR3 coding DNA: TGTGCCAGCAGTCTCGGGACTAGCGGGAGTTATGAGCAGTTCTTC.

CDR3 region: CGTSDLYNEQFF. The CDR3, as DNA: TGTGGAACAAGCGATCTATACAATGAGCAGTTCTTC. The chain employs TRBV18 and TRBJ2-1, with unresolved D. The V gene's germline CDR1 is KGHSH and CDR2 LQKENI. CDR3 size: 12 residues. The full variable domain, in which reference TRBV18 and TRBJ2-1 provide the parts outside the CDR3, is NAGVMQNPRHLVRRRGQEARLRCSPMKGHSHVYWYRQLPEEGLKFMVYLQKENIIDESGMPKERFSAEFPKEGPSILRIQQVVRGDSAAYFCGTSDLYNEQFFGPGTRLTVL.

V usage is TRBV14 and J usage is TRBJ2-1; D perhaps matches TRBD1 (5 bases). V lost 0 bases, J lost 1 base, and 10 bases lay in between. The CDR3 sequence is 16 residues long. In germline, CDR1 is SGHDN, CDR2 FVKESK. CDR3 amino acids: CASSQDLWTSYNEQFF. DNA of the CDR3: TGTGCCAGCAGCCAAGATCTGTGGACATCCTACAATGAGCAGTTCTTC.

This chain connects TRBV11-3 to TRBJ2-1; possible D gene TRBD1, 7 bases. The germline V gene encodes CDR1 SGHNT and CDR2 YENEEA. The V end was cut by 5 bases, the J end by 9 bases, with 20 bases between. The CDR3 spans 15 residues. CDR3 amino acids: CASSPGADRVGEQFF. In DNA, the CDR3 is TGTGCCAGCAGCCCGGGGGCAGACAGGGTAGGTGAGCAGTTCTTC.

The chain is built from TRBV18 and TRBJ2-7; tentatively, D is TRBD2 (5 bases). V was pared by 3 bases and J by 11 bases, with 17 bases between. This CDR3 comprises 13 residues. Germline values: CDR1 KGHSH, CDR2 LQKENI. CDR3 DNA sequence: TGTGCCAGCTCACCGGACGGTAGCGAGACTAAGTACTTC. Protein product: CASSPDGSETKYF.

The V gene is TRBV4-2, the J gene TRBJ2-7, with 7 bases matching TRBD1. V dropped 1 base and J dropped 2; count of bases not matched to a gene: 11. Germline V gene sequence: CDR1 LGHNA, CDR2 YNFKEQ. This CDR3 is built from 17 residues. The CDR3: CASSQAFPGQIPYEQYF. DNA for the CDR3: TGTGCCAGCAGCCAAGCTTTCCCGGGACAGATCCCCTACGAGCAGTACTTC.

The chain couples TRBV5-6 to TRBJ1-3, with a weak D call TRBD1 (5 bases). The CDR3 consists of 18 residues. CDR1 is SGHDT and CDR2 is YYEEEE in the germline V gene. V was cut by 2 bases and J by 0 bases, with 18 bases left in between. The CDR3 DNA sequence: TGTGCCAGCAGCTTCCGGAGACAGAGAATCCTCTCTGGAAACACCATATATTTT. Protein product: CASSFRRQRILSGNTIYF.

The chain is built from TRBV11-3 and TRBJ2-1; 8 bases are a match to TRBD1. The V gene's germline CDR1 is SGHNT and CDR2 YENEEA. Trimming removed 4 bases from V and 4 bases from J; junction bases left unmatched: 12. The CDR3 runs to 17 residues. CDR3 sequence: CASSSRDRPSSYNEQFF. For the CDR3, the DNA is TGTGCCAGCAGCTCCCGGGACAGGCCCTCCTCTTACAATGAGCAGTTCTTC.

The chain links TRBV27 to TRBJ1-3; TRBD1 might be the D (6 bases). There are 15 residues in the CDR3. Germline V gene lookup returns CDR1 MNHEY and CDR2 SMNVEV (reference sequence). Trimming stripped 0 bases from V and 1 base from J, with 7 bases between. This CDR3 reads CASSLSGASGNTIYF. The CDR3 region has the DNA TGTGCCAGCAGTTTATCGGGGGCATCTGGAAACACCATATATTTT.

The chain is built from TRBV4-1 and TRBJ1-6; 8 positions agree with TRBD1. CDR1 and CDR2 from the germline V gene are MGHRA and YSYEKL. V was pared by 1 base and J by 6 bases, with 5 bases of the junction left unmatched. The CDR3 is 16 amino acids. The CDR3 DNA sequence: TGCGCCAGCAGCCAAGTGGTTGACAGGGGTAATTCACCCCTCCACTTT. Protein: CASSQVVDRGNSPLHF.

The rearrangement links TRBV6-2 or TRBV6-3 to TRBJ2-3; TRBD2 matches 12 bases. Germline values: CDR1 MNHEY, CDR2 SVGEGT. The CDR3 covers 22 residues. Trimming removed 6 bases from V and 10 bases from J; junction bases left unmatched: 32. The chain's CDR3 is CASSLYDPFALAGGAPLEPQYF. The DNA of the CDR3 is TGTGCCAGCAGCCTTTACGACCCCTTTGCCCTAGCGGGGGGGGCTCCCCTAGAGCCGCAGTATTTT.

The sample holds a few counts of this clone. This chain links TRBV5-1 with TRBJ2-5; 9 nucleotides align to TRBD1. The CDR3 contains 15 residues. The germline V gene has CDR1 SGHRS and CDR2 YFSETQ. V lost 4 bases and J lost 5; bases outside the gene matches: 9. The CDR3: CASSDGTGFEETQYF. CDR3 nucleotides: TGCGCCAGCAGCGACGGGACAGGGTTTGAGGAGACCCAGTACTTC.

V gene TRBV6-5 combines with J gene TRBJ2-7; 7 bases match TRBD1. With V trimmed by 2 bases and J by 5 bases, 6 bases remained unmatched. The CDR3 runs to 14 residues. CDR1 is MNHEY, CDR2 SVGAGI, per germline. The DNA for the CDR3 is TGTGCCAGCAGTTACACGAGGGGGCGGGACGAGCAGTACTTC. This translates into CASSYTRGRDEQYF.

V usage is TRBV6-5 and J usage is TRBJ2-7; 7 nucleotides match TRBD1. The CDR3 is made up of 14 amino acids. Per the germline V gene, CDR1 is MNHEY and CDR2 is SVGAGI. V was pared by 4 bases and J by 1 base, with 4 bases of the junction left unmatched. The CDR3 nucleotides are TGTGCCAGCAGTTCGGCAGGGGGATCCTACGAGCAGTACTTC. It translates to CASSSAGGSYEQYF.

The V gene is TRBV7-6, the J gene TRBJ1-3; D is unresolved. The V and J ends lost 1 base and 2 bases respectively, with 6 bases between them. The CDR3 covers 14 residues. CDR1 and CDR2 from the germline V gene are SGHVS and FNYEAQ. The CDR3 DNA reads TGTGCCAGCAGCTTAGTGTCCACTGGAAACACCATATATTTT. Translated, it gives CASSLVSTGNTIYF.

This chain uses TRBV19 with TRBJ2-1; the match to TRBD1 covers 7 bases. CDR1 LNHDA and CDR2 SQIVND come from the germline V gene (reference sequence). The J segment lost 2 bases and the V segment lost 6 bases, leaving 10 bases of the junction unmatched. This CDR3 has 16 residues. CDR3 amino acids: CASSRKGAVAYNEQFF. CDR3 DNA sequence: TGTGCCAGTAGCCGGAAGGGGGCTGTGGCCTACAATGAGCAGTTCTTC.

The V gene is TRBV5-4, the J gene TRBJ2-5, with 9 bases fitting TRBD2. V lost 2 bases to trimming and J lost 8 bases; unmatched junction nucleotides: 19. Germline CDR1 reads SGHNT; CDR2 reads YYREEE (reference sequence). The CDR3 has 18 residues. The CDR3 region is CASSLGKELAGLRETQYF. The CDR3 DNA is TGTGCCAGCAGCTTAGGGAAGGAACTAGCGGGTTTAAGAGAAACCCAGTACTTC.

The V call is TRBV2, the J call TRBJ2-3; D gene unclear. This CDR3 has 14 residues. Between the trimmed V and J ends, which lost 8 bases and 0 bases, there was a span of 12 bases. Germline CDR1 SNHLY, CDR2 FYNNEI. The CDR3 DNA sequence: TGTGCCAGCGCCTTTAGCAGTAGCACAGATACGCAGTATTTT. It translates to CASAFSSSTDTQYF.